This T cell receptor beta chain came from a study of blood T cell repertoires in COVID-19. About the research overall: Italy, Spain and the United States were the sources of the convalescent and acute COVID-19 samples. The analysed material was cDNA or gDNA that came from T cells, B-cell-depleted T cells, or PBMCs.

Authors' processing steps: How many nucleated cells were present was estimated from reference gene primer amplification. Libraries were prepared by immunoSEQ multiplex PCR; TCRdb keeps only in-frame clonotypes and omits some of them. V, J and clone size were drawn from that table, and D and trimming were deduced from the DNA. This table has roughly 200,000 clones, 85% appearing once. V lost 4 bases, J lost 4 bases, and 19 bases lay in between. This CDR3 region has 16 residues. Germline CDR1 SGHAT, CDR2 FQNNGV. The sequenced material came from peripheral blood. The source of this sequence is a woman over 75 with acute or convalescent COVID-19. J is TRBJ1-2 and V is TRBV11-2; D may be TRBD1 (5 bases). CDR3 nucleotide sequence: TGTGCCAGCAGCTCACCGGGACGGGGGTTGGGCTATGGCTACACCTTC. The encoded protein is CASSSPGRGLGYGYTF.